This T cell receptor (beta chain) came from a study of shared clonotypes between healthy human individuals. Study background: Participating donors consisted of a couple of women and a few men aged 18 to 49.

Whole-study findings and limits: Rarefaction curves obtained for sorted subsets showed sequencing incomplete despite large depth. Compared with clonotypes that all four donors shared, non-shared clonotypes had lower generation probabilities.

In the case of this clone: Its antigen is undetermined.

Only in-frame clones appear in the TCRdb table, and some are missing; sequencing was by immunoSEQ multiplex PCR. The sample includes roughly 2,300,000 clones, about nine tenths seen only once; the top ten take roughly 0.34%. Germline loops: CDR1 SGHDN, CDR2 FVKESK. The CDR3 consists of 14 residues. The ends lost 0 bases at V and 5 bases at J; junction bases unmatched: 0. This rearrangement joins TRBV14 to TRBJ1-4; TRBD1 aligns across 7 bases. The sequence was collected from a man between 18 and 35 years old in good health. Some clones in this sample may be carry-over from other donors' samples. The sequenced sample was naive CD4+ T cells from PBMCs. Subset defined: CD45RA+ positively selected. The CDR3 DNA reads TGTGCCAGCAGCCAAGAGGGACAGAATGAAAAACTGTTTTTT. This codes for CASSQEGQNEKLFF.